This TCR beta chain was retrieved from a study of blood T cell repertoires in COVID-19. Overall study: Spain, Italy and the United States supplied samples that represented acute and convalescent COVID-19. Sources were T cells, B-cell-depleted T cells, or PBMCs; the material itself was cDNA or gDNA.

As originally analysed: From reference gene primer amplification, estimates of nucleated cell counts were derived. Generated by immunoSEQ multiplex PCR, the TCRdb table keeps only in-frame clones and is missing some. V, J and clone size derive from that table, while D and trimming were established from the DNA sequence. Altogether some 9,800 clones are present, about 86% being singletons, with the ten largest covering less than 9.5%. The V end lost 5 bases, the J end lost 4 bases, and 9 bases lay between the germline ends. CDR1 SGHTA and CDR2 FQGNSA come from the germline V gene. The CDR3 is made up of 13 amino acids.

The sample taken for sequencing was peripheral blood. This sequence joins TRBV7-2 and TRBJ2-1; tentatively, D is TRBD1 (6 bases). The source is a man in his sixties with acute or convalescent COVID-19. The CDR3 loop reads CASSVRGYNEQFF. DNA for the CDR3: TGTGCCAGCAGCGTCAGGGGATACAATGAGCAGTTCTTC.